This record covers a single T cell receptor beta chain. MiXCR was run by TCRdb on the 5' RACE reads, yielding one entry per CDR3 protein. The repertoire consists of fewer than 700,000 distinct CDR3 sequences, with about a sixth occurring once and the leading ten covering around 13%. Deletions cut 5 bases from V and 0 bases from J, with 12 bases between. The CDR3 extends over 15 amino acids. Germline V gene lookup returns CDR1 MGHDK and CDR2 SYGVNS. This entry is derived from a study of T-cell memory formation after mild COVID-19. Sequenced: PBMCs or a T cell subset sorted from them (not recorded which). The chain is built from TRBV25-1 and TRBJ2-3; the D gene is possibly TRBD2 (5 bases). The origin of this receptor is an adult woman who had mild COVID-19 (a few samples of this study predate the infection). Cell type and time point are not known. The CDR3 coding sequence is TGTGCCAGCAGTCGAGGGCGTTCTAGCACAGATACGCAGTATTTT. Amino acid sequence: CASSRGRSSTDTQYF.